This T cell receptor (beta chain) was sequenced during a study of T cell changes during pregnancy in multiple sclerosis. Between the trimmed V and J ends, which lost 3 bases and 5 bases, there was a span of 19 bases. Germline assignment: CDR1 LGHNA and CDR2 YSLEER. The CDR3 runs 16 residues. Method: immunoSEQ multiplex PCR; TCRdb's copy keeps in-frame clones and lacks some. This table holds some 38,000 clones, approximately 89% found once. The chain couples TRBV4-3 to TRBJ1-2; D perhaps matches TRBD1 (5 bases). This TCR was sampled from a female donor in good health, enrolled as a control in a pregnancy study. The source material was CD4+ T cells from peripheral blood mononuclear cells, sampled in the second trimester of pregnancy. The CDR3 loop is CASSQAHLQVYYGYTF. The CDR3 DNA reads as TGCGCCAGCAGCCAGGCTCACTTACAGGTTTATTATGGCTACACCTTC.